These 14 T cell receptor beta chains originate from one sample sequenced in a study of blood T cells in healthy people across ages. Through a sample-barcoded 5' primer and a J-beta primer mix, a second PCR was run for about 6 to 11 cycles. TCRdb re-derived calls from the 5' RACE reads in MiXCR, one entry per CDR3 protein. The table shows about 570,000 distinct CDR3 sequences, with about 27% occurring only once. These sequences were also reported in another study, on T cells of mothers and their children.

Sequencing was carried out using blood. Receptor source: a boy between 2 and 10 years old in good health.

The V and J genes are TRBV7-3 and TRBJ2-3, with 7 bases aligning to TRBD1. This CDR3 comprises 15 residues. Trimming cost V 3 bases and J 2 bases; bases outside gene matches: 5. CDR1 and CDR2 from the germline V gene are SGHTA and FQGTGA. The CDR3 DNA sequence: TGTGCCAGCAGCTTTAGGGACAGTCCCACAGATACGCAGTATTTT. Its translation is CASSFRDSPTDTQYF.

The chain couples TRBV27 to TRBJ2-7, with 12 bases fitting TRBD1. The CDR3 consists of 16 residues. J lost 3 bases, V lost 10 bases, and 13 bases had no gene match. Germline V gives CDR1 MNHEY, CDR2 SMNVEV (reference sequence). The CDR3 region has the DNA TGTGCCATCCGGGGTCCGGGACAGGGGGCGATCTACGAGCAGTACTTC. Residues: CAIRGPGQGAIYEQYF.

The rearrangement joins TRBV7-2 to TRBJ2-5; 10 nucleotides line up with TRBD2. The DNA end lines up better with TRBJ2-7; the J call may be wrong. The CDR3 is made up of 17 amino acids. CDR1 SGHTA and CDR2 FQGNSA come from the germline V gene. CDR3 in DNA: TGTGCCAGCAGCTTAGGTGGCCTAGCGGGAGCCTACTACGAGCAGTACTTC. Amino acid sequence: CASSLGGLAGAYYEQYF.

The chain employs TRBV6-5 and TRBJ2-5, with 9 bases fitting TRBD2. The CDR3 is made up of 16 amino acids. The J segment lost 7 bases and the V segment lost 2 bases, leaving 11 bases of the junction unmatched. CDR1 is MNHEY, CDR2 SVGAGI, per germline. CDR3: CASSYKRGGASGTQYF. For the CDR3, the DNA is TGTGCCAGCAGTTACAAACGCGGGGGGGCCTCAGGGACCCAGTACTTC.

This clonotype has more than one count but fewer than ten. The V gene is TRBV6-5, the J gene TRBJ2-1, with D perhaps TRBD2 (5 bases). Germline CDR1 and CDR2: MNHEY and SVGAGI. The length of the CDR3 is 14 residues. V was shortened by 6 bases and J by 2 bases, with 11 bases between the two germline ends. The CDR3, as DNA: TGTGCCAGCAGGCCGACGGGAACCTACAATGAGCAGTTCTTC. Its protein product is CASRPTGTYNEQFF.

This clonotype turned up a few times. The chain has TRBV9 and TRBJ2-5; D is undetermined. Trimming left V 0 bases short and J 1 base short, with 10 bases between. Germline V lookup: CDR1 SGDLS, CDR2 YYNGEE. This CDR3 is 15 amino acids long. The CDR3 coding sequence is TGTGCCAGCAGCGTAGACGAGCAGACCCAAGAGACCCAGTACTTC. Translated, it gives CASSVDEQTQETQYF.

In its sample, this clonotype was seen a few times. The rearrangement joins TRBV3-1 to TRBJ2-5; D is undetermined. TRBJ2-7 explains the end of the DNA better; the J call may be wrong. Germline loops: CDR1 LGHDT, CDR2 YNNKEL (reference sequence). The CDR3 has 13 amino acids. The CDR3 sequence is CASSQYDINEQYF. CDR3 nucleotide sequence: TGTGCCAGCAGCCAATATGATATCAACGAGCAGTACTTC.

This clonotype was observed a handful of times. The chain combines TRBV5-5 with TRBJ2-7; 8 bases agree with TRBD1. Germline values: CDR1 SGHKS, CDR2 YYEKEE (reference sequence). V trimming: 1 base; J trimming: 3 bases; junction bases outside the gene matches: 3. The CDR3 has 14 amino acids. The CDR3 here is CASSLLQGVYEQYF. In DNA, the CDR3 is TGTGCCAGCAGCTTGTTACAGGGGGTCTACGAGCAGTACTTC.

This clonotype occurred a few times. V is TRBV2 and J is TRBJ1-5, with 7 bases identical to TRBD1. Germline trimming cut 8 bases from V and 8 bases from J; bases unmatched to any gene: 12. In germline, CDR1 is SNHLY, CDR2 FYNNEI. The CDR3 extends over 14 amino acids. The CDR3 loop is CASGGTAGREPQHF. The CDR3 bases are TGTGCCAGCGGAGGGACAGCTGGAAGGGAGCCCCAGCATTTT.

This clonotype has a handful of counts. The V gene is TRBV18, the J gene TRBJ2-5; D gene ambiguous. Trimming took 3 bases from V and 5 from J, leaving 16 bases between them. Germline V CDR1 and CDR2: KGHSH, LQKENI. This CDR3 is 15 amino acids long. DNA for the CDR3: TGTGCCAGCTCACCTGGGGTACTTACAGCGGAGACCCAGTACTTC. Its protein product is CASSPGVLTAETQYF.

The sample holds a few counts of this clonotype. This chain uses TRBV7-9 with TRBJ2-7; the match to TRBD2 covers 8 bases. CDR3 size: 16 residues. Germline trimming cut 4 bases from V and 3 bases from J; bases unmatched to any gene: 11. Germline V gives CDR1 SEHNR, CDR2 FQNEAQ (reference sequence). In DNA form, the CDR3 reads TGTGCCAGCAGCTCATCCTATAGCGGGGATCACTACGAGCAGTACTTC. Translated, it gives CASSSSYSGDHYEQYF.

J is TRBJ2-1 and V is TRBV12-3 or TRBV12-4; D call uncertain. The CDR3 consists of 14 residues. The V end lost 1 base, the J end lost 5 bases, and 9 bases lay between the germline ends. Written as DNA, the CDR3 is TGTGCCAGCAGTTTAGGGGTCCAGGACAATGAGCAGTTCTTC. Translation: CASSLGVQDNEQFF.

This clonotype turned up a few times. One end of the junction is discordant with germline, which a read error may explain. V is TRBV18 and J is TRBJ1-2; TRBD1 aligns across 7 bases. Germline CDR1 reads KGHSH; CDR2 reads LQKENI. The CDR3 consists of 15 residues. CDR3 sequence reads: CASSPRDRANYGYTF. CDR3 nucleotides: TGTGCTAGCTCACCGCGGGACAGAGCTAACTATGGCTACACCTTC.

This chain joins TRBV5-5 and TRBJ1-4, with TRBD1 as a possible D gene (6 bases). The CDR3 runs to 14 residues. V lost 3 bases, J lost 4 bases, and 10 bases lay in between. The V gene's germline CDR1 is SGHKS and CDR2 YYEKEE (reference sequence). The DNA of the CDR3 is TGTGCCAGCAGCTCGGGACACATTAATGAAAAACTGTTTTTT. Residues: CASSSGHINEKLFF.